The entry below gives a single T cell receptor (beta chain) sequence along with its context. Its specificity is not known. Here immunoSEQ multiplex PCR was the method, and the copy in TCRdb shows in-frame clones only, minus some. This table holds roughly 14,000 clones, roughly nine tenths found once. This record comes from a study of chemoradiotherapy in HPV16-positive cancers. The study's findings and limits: Candidate HPV-specific clones and E7-related TCR motifs grew in tumor during treatment.

Germline V gene sequence: CDR1 SGHTA, CDR2 FQGTGA. The length of the CDR3 is 14 residues. Trimming cost V 1 base and J 4 bases, with 9 bases left between them. This chain links TRBV7-3 with TRBJ2-3; D unresolved. The sample here was tumor tissue, taken from a patient who underwent chemoradiotherapy. This sequence was found in a human donor with HPV-associated anogenital cancer. For the CDR3, the DNA is TGTGCCAGCAGCTTAAATCCCTCACCAGATACGCAGTATTTT. Its translation is CASSLNPSPDTQYF.